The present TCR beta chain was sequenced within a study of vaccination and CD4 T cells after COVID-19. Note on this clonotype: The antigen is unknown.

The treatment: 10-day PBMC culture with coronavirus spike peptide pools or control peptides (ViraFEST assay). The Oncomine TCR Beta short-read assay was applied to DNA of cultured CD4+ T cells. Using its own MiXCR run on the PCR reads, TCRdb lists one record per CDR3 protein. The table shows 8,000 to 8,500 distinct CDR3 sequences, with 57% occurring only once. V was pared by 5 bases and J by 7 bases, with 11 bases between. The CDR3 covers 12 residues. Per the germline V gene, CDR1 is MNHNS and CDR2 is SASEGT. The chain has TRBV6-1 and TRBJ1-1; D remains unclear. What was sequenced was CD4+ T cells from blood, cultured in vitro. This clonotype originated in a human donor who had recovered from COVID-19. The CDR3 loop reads CASSHPRGEAFF. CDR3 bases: TGTGCCAGCAGTCACCCCCGCGGTGAAGCTTTCTTT.